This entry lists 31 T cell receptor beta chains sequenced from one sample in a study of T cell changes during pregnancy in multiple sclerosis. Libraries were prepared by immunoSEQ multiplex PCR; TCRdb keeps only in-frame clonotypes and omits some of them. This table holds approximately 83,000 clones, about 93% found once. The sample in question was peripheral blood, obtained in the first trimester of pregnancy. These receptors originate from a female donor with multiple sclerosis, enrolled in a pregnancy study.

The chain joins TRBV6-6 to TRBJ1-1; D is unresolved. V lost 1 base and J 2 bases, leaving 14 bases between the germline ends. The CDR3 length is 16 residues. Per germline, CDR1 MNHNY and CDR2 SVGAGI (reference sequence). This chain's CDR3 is CASSYLRGKSNTEAFF. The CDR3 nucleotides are TGTGCCAGCAGTTACTTACGCGGGAAAAGTAACACTGAAGCTTTCTTT.

The CDR3: CAWRPNLRVEHTDTQYF. CDR3 bases: TGTGCCTGGAGACCCAATCTCCGGGTGGAACACACAGATACGCAGTATTTT. V is TRBV30 and J is TRBJ2-3, with D unresolved. The CDR3 is 17 amino acids. Germline lookup yields CDR1 GTSNPN and CDR2 SVGIG (reference sequence). V gave up 3 bases and J gave up 2 bases, with 21 bases separating them.

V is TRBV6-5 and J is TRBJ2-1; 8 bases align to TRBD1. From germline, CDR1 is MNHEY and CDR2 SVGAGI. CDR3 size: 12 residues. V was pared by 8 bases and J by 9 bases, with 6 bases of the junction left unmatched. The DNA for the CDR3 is TGTGCCAGCGGCGACAGGGGTCGTGAGCAGTTCTTC. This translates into CASGDRGREQFF.

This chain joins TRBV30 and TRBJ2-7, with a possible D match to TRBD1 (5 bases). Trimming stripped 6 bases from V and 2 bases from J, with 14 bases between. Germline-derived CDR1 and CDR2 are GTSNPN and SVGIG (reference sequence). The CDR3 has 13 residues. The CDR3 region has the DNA TGTGCCTGTTTAGGAGACAGTACCTACGAGCAGTACTTC. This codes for CACLGDSTYEQYF. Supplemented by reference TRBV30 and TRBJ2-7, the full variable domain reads SQTIHQWPATLVQPVGSPLSLECTVEGTSNPNLYWYRQAAGRGLQLLFYSVGIGQISSEVPQNLSASRPQDRQFILSSKKLLLSDSGFYLCACLGDSTYEQYFGPGTRLTVT.

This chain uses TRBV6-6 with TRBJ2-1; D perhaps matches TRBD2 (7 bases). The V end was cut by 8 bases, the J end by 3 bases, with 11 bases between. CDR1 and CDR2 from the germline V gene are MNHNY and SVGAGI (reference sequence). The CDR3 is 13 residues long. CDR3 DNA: TGTGCCAGCCGGGGGGCCTACTACAATGAGCAGTTCTTC. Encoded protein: CASRGAYYNEQFF.

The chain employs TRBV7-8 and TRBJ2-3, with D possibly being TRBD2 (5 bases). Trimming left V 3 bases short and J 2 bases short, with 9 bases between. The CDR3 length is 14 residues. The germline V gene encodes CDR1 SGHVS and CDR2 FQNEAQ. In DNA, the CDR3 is TGTGCCAGCAGCTTGTGGAGGAACACAGATACGCAGTATTTT. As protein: CASSLWRNTDTQYF.

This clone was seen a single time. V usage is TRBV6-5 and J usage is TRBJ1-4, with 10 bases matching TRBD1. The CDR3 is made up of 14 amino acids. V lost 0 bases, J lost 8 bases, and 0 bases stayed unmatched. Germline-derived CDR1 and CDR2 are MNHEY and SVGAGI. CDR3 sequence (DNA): TGTGCCAGCAGTTACTCGGGACAGGGGGAAAAACTGTTTTTT. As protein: CASSYSGQGEKLFF.

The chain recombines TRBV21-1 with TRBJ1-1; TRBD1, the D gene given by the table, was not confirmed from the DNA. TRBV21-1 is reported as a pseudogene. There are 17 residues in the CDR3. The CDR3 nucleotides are TGTGCCAGCAGCTCCCGAAATGCGGGACAGAACCACACTGAAGCTTTCTTT. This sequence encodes CASSSRNAGQNHTEAFF.

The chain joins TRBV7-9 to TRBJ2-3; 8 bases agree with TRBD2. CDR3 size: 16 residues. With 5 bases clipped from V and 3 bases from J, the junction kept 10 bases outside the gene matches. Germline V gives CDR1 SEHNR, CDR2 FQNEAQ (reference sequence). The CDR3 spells CASSPAWRGETDTQYF. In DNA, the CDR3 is TGTGCCAGCAGCCCTGCGTGGCGGGGGGAAACAGATACGCAGTATTTT.

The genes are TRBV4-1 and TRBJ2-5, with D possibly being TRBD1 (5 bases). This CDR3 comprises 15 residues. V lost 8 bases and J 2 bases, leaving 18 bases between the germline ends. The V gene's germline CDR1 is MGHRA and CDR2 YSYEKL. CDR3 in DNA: TGCGCCAGCGGCATCAGGGCCGGATTACAAGAGACCCAGTACTTC. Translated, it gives CASGIRAGLQETQYF.

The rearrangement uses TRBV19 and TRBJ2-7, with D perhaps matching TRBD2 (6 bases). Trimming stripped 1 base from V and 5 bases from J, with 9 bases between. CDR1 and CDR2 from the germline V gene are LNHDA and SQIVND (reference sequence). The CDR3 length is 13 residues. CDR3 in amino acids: CASSIGGGNEQYF. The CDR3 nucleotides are TGTGCCAGTAGTATAGGTGGGGGGAACGAGCAGTACTTC.

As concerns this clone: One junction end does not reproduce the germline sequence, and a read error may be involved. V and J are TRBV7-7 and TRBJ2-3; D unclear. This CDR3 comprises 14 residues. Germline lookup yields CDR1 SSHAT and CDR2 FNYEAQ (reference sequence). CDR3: CASSLVVGADTQYF. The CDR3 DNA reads TGTGCTAGCAGCTTAGTGGTAGGAGCAGATACGCAGTATTTT. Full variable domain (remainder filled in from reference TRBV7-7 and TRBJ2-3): GAGVSQSPRYKVTKRGQDVTLRCDPISSHATLYWYQQALGQGPEFLTYFNYEAQPDKSGLPSDRFSAERPEGSISTLTIQRTEQRDSAMYRCASSLVVGADTQYFGPGTRLTVL.

The CDR3: CARGSGKGFEQFF. The CDR3 bases are TGTGCCAGGGGCAGCGGAAAAGGGTTTGAGCAGTTCTTC. The chain carries TRBV5-8 and TRBJ2-1, with D possibly TRBD2 on 5 matching bases. Germline assignment: CDR1 SGHTS and CDR2 YDEGEE. The CDR3 spans 13 residues. V was pared by 8 bases and J by 9 bases, with 18 bases between.

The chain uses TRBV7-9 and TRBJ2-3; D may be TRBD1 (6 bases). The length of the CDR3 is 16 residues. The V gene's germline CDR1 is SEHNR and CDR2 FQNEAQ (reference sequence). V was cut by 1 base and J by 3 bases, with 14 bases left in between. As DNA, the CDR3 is TGTGCCAGCAGCTTAGATCGTCAGGGGCGAACAGATACGCAGTATTTT. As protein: CASSLDRQGRTDTQYF. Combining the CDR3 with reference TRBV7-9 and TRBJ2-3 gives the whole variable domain DTGVSQNPRHKITKRGQNVTFRCDPISEHNRLYWYRQTLGQGPEFLTYFQNEAQLEKSRLLSDRFSAERPKGSFSTLEIQRTEQGDSAMYLCASSLDRQGRTDTQYFGPGTRLTVL.

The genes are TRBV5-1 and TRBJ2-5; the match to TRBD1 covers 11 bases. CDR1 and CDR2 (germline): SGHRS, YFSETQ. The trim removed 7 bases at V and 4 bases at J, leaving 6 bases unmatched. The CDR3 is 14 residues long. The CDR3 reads CASGDGTGGETQYF. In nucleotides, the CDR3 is TGCGCCAGCGGCGATGGGACAGGGGGAGAGACCCAGTACTTC.

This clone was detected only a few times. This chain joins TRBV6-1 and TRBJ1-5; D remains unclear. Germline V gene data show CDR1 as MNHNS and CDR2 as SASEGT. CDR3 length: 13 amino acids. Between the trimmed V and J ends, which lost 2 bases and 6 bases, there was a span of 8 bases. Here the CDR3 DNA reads TGTGCCAGCAGTGAACAGGCTACTCAGCCCCAGCATTTT. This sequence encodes CASSEQATQPQHF.

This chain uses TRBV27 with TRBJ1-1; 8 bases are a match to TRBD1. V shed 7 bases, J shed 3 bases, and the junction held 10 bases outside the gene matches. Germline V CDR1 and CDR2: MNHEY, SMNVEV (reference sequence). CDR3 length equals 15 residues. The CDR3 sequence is CASKPGQGWDTEAFF. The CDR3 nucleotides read TGTGCCAGCAAACCCGGACAGGGCTGGGACACTGAAGCTTTCTTT.

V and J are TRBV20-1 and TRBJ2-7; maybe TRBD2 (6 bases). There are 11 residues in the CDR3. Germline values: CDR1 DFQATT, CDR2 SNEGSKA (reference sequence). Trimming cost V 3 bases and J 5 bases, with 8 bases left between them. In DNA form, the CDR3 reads TGCAGTGCTAGTGGGGGGAACGAGCAGTACTTC. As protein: CSASGGNEQYF.

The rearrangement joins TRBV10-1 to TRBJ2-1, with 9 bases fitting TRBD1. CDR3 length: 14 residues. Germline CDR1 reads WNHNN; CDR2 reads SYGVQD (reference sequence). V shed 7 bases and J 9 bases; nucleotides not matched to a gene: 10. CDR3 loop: CASKGRGQGGEQFF. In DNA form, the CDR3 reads TGCGCCAGCAAAGGGAGGGGACAGGGCGGTGAGCAGTTCTTC.

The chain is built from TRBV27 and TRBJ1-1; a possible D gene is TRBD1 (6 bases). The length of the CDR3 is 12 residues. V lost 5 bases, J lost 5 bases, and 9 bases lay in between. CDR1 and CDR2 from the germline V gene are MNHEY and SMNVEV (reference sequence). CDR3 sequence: CASSTRGTEAFF. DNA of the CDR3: TGTGCCAGCAGTACAAGGGGGACTGAAGCTTTCTTT.

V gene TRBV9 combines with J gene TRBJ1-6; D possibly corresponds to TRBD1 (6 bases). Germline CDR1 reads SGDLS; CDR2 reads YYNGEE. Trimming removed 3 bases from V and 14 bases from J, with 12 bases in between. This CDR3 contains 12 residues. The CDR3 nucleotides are TGTGCCAGCAGCGACCGAAGGGGGACCCTCCACTTT. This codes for CASSDRRGTLHF.

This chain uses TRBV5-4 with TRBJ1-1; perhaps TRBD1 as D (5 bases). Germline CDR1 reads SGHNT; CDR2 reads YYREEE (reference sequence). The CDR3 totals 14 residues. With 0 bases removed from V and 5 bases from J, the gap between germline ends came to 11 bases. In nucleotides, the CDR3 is TGTGCCAGCAGCTTGGGGGGTGCAGGGACTGAAGCTTTCTTT. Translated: CASSLGGAGTEAFF.

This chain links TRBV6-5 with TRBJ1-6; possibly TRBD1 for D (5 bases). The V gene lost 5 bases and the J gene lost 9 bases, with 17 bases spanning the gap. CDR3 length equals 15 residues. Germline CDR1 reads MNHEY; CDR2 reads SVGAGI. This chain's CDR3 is CASSTLFGGASPLHF. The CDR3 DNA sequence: TGTGCCAGCAGTACCCTGTTCGGGGGAGCTTCACCCCTCCACTTT.

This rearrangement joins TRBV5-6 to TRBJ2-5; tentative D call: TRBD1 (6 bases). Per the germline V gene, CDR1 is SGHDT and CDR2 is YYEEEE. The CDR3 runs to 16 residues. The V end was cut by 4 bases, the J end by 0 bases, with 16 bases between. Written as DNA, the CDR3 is TGTGCCAGCAGCCCGATGCCAGGGGCTTACCAAGAGACCCAGTACTTC. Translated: CASSPMPGAYQETQYF. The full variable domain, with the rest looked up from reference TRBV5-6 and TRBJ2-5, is DAGVTQSPTHLIKTRGQQVTLRCSPKSGHDTVSWYQQALGQGPQFIFQYYEEEERQRGNFPDRFSGHQFPNYSSELNVNALLLGDSALYLCASSPMPGAYQETQYFGPGTRLLVL.

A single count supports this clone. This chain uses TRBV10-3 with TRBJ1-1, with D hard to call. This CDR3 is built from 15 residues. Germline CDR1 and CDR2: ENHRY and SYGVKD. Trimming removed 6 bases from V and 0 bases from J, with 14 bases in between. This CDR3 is CAIREEARVNTEAFF. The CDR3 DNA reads TGTGCCATCAGGGAGGAGGCGAGGGTGAACACTGAAGCTTTCTTT.

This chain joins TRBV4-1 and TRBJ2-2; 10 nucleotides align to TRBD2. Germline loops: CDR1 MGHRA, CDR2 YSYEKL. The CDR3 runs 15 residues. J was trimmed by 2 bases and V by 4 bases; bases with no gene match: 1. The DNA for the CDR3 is TGCGCCAGCAGCCGGACTAGCGGAAACACCGGGGAGCTGTTTTTT. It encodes CASSRTSGNTGELFF.

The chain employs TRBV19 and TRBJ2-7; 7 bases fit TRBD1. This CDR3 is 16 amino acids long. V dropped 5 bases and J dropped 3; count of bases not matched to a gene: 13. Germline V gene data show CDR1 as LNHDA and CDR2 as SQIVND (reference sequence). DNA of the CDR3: TGTGCCAGTAGTTCCCGGACAGGTTACCCCTACTACGAGCAGTACTTC. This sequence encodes CASSSRTGYPYYEQYF.

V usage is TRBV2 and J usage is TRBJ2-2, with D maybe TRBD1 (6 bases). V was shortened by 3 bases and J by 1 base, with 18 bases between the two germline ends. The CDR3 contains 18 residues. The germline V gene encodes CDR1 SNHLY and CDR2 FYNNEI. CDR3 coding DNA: TGTGCCAGCAGTGAGGGACATCCTTCCCGGGGGAACACCGGGGAGCTGTTTTTT. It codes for CASSEGHPSRGNTGELFF.

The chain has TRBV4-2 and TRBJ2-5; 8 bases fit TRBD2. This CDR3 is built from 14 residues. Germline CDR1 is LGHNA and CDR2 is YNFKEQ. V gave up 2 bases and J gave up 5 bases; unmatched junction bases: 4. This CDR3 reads CASSQPGGRETQYF. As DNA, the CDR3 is TGTGCCAGCAGCCAACCGGGCGGGAGGGAGACCCAGTACTTC.

The CDR3: CASRTKAGQNYEQYF. CDR3 nucleotides: TGTGCCAGTAGGACCAAGGCGGGACAGAACTACGAGCAGTACTTC. The chain joins TRBV19 to TRBJ2-7, with D perhaps matching TRBD1 (7 bases). The V and J ends lost 6 bases and 3 bases respectively, with 18 bases between them. In germline, CDR1 is LNHDA, CDR2 SQIVND (reference sequence). The CDR3 runs 15 residues.

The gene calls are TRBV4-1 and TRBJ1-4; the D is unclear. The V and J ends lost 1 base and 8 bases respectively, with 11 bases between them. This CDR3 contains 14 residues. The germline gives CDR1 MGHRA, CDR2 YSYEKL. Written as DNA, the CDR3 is TGCGCCAGCAGCCAAGGAATAATCAGGGAAAAACTGTTTTTT. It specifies CASSQGIIREKLFF.